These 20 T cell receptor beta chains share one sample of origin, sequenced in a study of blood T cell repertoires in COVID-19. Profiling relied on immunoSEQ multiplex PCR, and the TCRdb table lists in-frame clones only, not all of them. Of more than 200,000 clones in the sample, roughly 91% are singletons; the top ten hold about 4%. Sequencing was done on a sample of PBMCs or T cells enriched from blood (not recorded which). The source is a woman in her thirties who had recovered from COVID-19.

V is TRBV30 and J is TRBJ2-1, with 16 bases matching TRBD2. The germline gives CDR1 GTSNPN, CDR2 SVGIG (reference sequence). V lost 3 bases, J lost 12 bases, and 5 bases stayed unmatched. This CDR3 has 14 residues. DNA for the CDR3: TGTGCCTGGAGCCAGGGGACTAGCGGGAGGGCGCAGTTCTTC. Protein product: CAWSQGTSGRAQFF.

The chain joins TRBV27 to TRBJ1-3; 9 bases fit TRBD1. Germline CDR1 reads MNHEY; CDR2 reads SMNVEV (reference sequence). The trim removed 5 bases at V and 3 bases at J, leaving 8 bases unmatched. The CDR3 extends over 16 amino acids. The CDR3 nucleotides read TGTGCCAGCAGTCCCGGACAGGGGAGAGGTGGAAACACCATATATTTT. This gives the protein CASSPGQGRGGNTIYF.

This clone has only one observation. The CDR3 protein is CASSSEGQGLVGYNEQFF. The CDR3, as DNA: TGTGCCAGCAGCTCCGAGGGGCAAGGACTAGTTGGGTACAATGAGCAGTTCTTC. The chain recombines TRBV7-2 with TRBJ2-1, with 7 bases lining up with TRBD2. Germline-derived CDR1 and CDR2 are SGHTA and FQGNSA. The CDR3 length is 18 residues. After removal of 4 bases from V and 4 bases from J, the junction contained 16 bases not matched to a gene.

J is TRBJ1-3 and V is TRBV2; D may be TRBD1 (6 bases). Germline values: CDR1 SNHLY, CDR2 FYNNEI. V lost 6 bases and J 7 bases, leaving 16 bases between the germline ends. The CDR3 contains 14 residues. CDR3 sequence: CASRNTGTANTIYF. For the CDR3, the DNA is TGTGCCAGCAGGAATACAGGGACGGCGAACACCATATATTTT. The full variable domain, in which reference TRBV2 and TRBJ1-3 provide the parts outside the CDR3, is EPEVTQTPSHQVTQMGQEVILRCVPISNHLYFYWYRQILGQKVEFLVSFYNNEISEKSEIFDDQFSVERPDGSNFTLKIRSTKLEDSAMYFCASRNTGTANTIYFGEGSWLTVV.

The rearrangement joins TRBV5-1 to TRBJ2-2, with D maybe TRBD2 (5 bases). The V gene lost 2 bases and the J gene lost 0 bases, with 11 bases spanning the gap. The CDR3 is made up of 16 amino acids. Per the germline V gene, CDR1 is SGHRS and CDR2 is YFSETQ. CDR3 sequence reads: CASSLEGRTNTGELFF. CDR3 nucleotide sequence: TGCGCCAGCAGCTTAGAGGGAAGGACGAACACCGGGGAGCTGTTTTTT.

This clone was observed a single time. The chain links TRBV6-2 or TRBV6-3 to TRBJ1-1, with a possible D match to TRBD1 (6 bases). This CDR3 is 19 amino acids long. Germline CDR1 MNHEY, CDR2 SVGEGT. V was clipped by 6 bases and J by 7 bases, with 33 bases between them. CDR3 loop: CASSLRAIRTARVLFEAFF. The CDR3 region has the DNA TGTGCCAGCAGCCTCAGGGCCATTAGGACAGCGAGAGTGCTATTTGAAGCTTTCTTT.

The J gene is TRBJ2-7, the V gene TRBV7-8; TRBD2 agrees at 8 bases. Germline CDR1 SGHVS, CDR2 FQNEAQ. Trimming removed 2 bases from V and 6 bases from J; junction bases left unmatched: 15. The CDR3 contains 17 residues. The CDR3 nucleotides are TGTGCCAGCAGCTTAAACGGTCAGGGACTAGGGTCTAGCGAGCAGTACTTC. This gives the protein CASSLNGQGLGSSEQYF.

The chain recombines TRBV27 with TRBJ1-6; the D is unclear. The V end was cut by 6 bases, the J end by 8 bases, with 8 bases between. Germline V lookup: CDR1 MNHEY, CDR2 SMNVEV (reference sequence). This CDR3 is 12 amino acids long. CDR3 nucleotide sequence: TGTGCCAGCAGCTTTCTATATTCACCCCTCCACTTT. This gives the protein CASSFLYSPLHF.

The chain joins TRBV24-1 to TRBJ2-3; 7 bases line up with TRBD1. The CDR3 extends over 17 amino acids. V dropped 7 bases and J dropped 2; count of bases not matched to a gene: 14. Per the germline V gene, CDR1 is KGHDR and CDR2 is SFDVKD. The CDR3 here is CATSAWDSFFVTDTQYF. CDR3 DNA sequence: TGTGCCACCAGCGCCTGGGACAGTTTCTTTGTCACAGATACGCAGTATTTT.

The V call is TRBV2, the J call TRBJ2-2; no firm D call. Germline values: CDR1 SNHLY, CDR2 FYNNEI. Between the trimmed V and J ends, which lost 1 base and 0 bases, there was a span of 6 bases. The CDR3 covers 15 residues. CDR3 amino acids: CASSEGRSNTGELFF. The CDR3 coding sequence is TGTGCCAGCAGTGAAGGCAGATCGAACACCGGGGAGCTGTTTTTT.

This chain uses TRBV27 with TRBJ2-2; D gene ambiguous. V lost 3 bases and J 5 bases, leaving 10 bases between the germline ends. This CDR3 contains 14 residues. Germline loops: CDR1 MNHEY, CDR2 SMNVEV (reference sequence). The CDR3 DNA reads TGTGCCAGCAGTTTTGGGCTCAGGACCGGGGAGCTGTTTTTT. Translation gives CASSFGLRTGELFF.

The CDR3 reads CASSLIGANTEAFF. The CDR3 coding sequence is TGTGCCAGCAGTTTAATAGGGGCGAACACTGAAGCTTTCTTT. The chain recombines TRBV28 with TRBJ1-1; D possibly corresponds to TRBD1 (5 bases). CDR1 is MDHEN, CDR2 SYDVKM, per germline. V gave up 2 bases and J gave up 1 base, with 8 bases separating them. The CDR3 consists of 14 residues.

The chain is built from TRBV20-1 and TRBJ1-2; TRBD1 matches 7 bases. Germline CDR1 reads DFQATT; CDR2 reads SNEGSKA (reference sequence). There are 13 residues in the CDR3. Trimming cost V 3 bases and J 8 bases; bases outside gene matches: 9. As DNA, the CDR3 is TGCAGTGCTAGTAACCGGGACAGCCTCGGCTACACCTTC. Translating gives CSASNRDSLGYTF.

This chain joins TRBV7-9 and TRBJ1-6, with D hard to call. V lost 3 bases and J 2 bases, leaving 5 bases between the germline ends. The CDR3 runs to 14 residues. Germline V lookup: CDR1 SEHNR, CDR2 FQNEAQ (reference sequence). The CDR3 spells CASSFQAYNSPLHF. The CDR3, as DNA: TGTGCCAGCAGCTTCCAGGCCTATAATTCACCCCTCCACTTT.

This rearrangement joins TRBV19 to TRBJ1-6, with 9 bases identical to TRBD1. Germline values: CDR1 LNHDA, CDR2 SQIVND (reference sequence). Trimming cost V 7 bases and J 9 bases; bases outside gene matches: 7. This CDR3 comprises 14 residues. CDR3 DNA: TGTGCCAGTAATTCCGGGACAGGGTCTTCACCCCTCCACTTT. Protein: CASNSGTGSSPLHF.

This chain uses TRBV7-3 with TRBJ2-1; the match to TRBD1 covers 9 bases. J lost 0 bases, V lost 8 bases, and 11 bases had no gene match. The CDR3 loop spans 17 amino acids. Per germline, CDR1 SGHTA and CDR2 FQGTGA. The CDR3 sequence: CASQPGQGRPSYNEQFF. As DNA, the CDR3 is TGTGCCAGCCAACCGGGACAGGGTAGGCCCTCCTACAATGAGCAGTTCTTC. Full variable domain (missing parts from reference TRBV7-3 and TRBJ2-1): GAGVSQTPSNKVTEKGKYVELRCDPISGHTALYWYRQSLGQGPEFLIYFQGTGAADDSGLPNDRFFAVRPEGSVSTLKIQRTERGDSAVYLCASQPGQGRPSYNEQFFGPGTRLTVL.

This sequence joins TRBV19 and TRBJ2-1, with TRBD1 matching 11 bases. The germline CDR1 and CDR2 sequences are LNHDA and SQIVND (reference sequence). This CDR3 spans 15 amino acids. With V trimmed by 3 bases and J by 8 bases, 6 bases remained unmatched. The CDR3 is CASSIRTGGSDEQFF. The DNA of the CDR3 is TGTGCCAGTAGTATCAGGACAGGGGGCTCGGATGAGCAGTTCTTC.

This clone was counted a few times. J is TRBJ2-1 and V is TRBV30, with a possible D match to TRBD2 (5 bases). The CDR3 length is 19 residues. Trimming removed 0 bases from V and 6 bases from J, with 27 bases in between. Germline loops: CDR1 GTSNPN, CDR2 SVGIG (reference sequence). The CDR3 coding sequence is TGTGCCTGGAGTGTAAGAGGGATTGTTCGAGATCGACACGGCAATGAGCAGTTCTTC. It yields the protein CAWSVRGIVRDRHGNEQFF.

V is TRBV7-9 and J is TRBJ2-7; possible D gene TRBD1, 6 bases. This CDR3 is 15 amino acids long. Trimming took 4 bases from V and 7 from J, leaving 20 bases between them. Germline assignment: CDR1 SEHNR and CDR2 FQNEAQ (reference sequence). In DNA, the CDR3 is TGTGCCAGCAGCTCCCGACGACAGGCCCCCGGTGAGCAGTACTTC. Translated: CASSSRRQAPGEQYF.

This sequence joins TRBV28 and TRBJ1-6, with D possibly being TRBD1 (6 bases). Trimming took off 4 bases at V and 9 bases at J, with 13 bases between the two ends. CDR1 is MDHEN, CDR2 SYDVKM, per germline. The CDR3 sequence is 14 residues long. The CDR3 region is CASSWGRGSSPLHF. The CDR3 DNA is TGTGCCAGCAGTTGGGGCAGGGGTAGTTCACCCCTCCACTTT.